A selection of T cell receptor beta chains follows, all from one sample in a study of cytomegalovirus exposure and HLA in healthy donors. Assay used: immunoSEQ multiplex PCR; TCRdb lists only in-frame clones, some missing. Of 59,000 or so clones listed, roughly 89% are singletons. What was sequenced was PBMCs. The source is a woman aged 18-29 years in good health and CMV-seronegative. Both conserved end residues are part of each CDR3. The D gene is left open where the match is weak. Clone size, where shown, is once, few, many, or a class for clones that have expanded.

cdr3_aa cdr3_nt clone_size j_call v_call d_call
CASSEYGKSGQSPLHF TGTGCCAGCAGTGAATACGGAAAATCGGGACAATCACCCCTCCACTTT NA TRBJ1-6 TRBV25-1 NA
CASRPGTSGGRDTQYF TGTGCCAGCAGACCCGGGACTAGCGGGGGCCGAGATACGCAGTATTTT NA TRBJ2-3 TRBV7-9 TRBD2
CASSLFQGNTEAFF TGTGCCAGCAGCTTGTTTCAGGGGAACACTGAAGCTTTCTTT NA TRBJ1-1 TRBV5-4 NA
CAWTASGGAVDTQYF TGTGCCTGGACCGCTAGCGGGGGGGCGGTAGATACGCAGTATTTT NA TRBJ2-3 TRBV30 TRBD2
CASSLASQETQYF TGTGCCAGCAGCTTGGCCTCCCAAGAGACCCAGTACTTC once TRBJ2-5 TRBV5-5 NA
CASSLSSLASYEQYF TGTGCCAGCAGTTTATCGTCACTAGCGTCCTACGAGCAGTACTTC NA TRBJ2-7 TRBV27 TRBD2
CASSRSSGSYNEQFF TGTGCCAGCAGCCGATCTAGCGGGAGTTACAATGAGCAGTTCTTC NA TRBJ2-1 TRBV7-6 TRBD2
CASRTGLAGAYEQYF TGTGCCAGCAGGACCGGACTAGCGGGAGCCTACGAGCAGTACTTC NA TRBJ2-7 TRBV28 TRBD2
CASSDRDSSYNEQFF TGTGCCAGCAGTGACCGGGACAGCAGCTACAATGAGCAGTTCTTC NA TRBJ2-1 TRBV6-1 TRBD1
CASSVYLAGGTDTQYF TGTGCCAGCAGTGTCTATCTAGCGGGGGGCACAGATACGCAGTATTTT NA TRBJ2-3 TRBV2 TRBD2
CASSEWTSGITDTQYF TGTGCCAGCAGTGAATGGACTAGCGGGATCACAGATACGCAGTATTTT NA TRBJ2-3 TRBV25-1 TRBD2
CASSLTSGRLNEQFF TGTGCCAGCAGTTTGACTAGCGGGAGGCTCAATGAGCAGTTCTTC NA TRBJ2-1 TRBV7-2 TRBD2
CASSAGTGGNLEAFF TGTGCCAGCAGCGCCGGGACAGGGGGAAATCTTGAAGCTTTCTTT medium-sized TRBJ1-1 TRBV2 TRBD1
CASSGDRGAGEAFF TGTGCCAGCAGTGGGGACAGGGGGGCTGGTGAAGCTTTCTTT NA TRBJ1-1 TRBV2 TRBD1
CASSTRQGLNEKLFF TGTGCCAGCAGCACTCGACAGGGGCTGAATGAAAAACTGTTTTTT NA TRBJ1-4 TRBV11-2 TRBD1
CASSLRLAGGTDTQYF TGTGCCAGCAGCTTGCGACTAGCGGGGGGCACAGATACGCAGTATTTT NA TRBJ2-3 TRBV5-4 TRBD2
CASSVRYDANEQFF TGTGCCAGCAGCGTACGATACGATGCGAATGAGCAGTTCTTC NA TRBJ2-1 TRBV7-2 NA
CASSFGQGVAYEQYF TGTGCCAGCAGCTTCGGACAGGGGGTGGCCTACGAGCAGTACTTC once TRBJ2-7 TRBV7-2 TRBD1
CASSLTENTEAFF TGTGCCAGCAGTTTAACAGAGAACACTGAAGCTTTCTTT once TRBJ1-1 TRBV28 NA
CASGLGGYEQYF TGTGCTAGTGGTTTAGGGGGTTACGAGCAGTACTTC NA TRBJ2-7 TRBV12-5 NA
CASSYRGEGTGELFF TGTGCCAGCAGTTACAGGGGGGAGGGGACCGGGGAGCTGTTTTTT once TRBJ2-2 TRBV6-6 NA
CASSELNGRGYGYTF TGTGCCAGCAGCGAACTGAATGGGAGGGGATATGGCTACACCTTC NA TRBJ1-2 TRBV5-6 NA
CASSPGDEQFF TGTGCCAGCAGCCCCGGGGATGAGCAGTTCTTC NA TRBJ2-1 TRBV7-3 NA
CASKLWDTQYF TGTGCCAGTAAGCTTTGGGATACGCAGTATTTT NA TRBJ2-3 TRBV19 NA
CASSQGLAHNEQFF TGTGCCAGCAGCCAAGGACTAGCCCACAATGAGCAGTTCTTC NA TRBJ2-1 TRBV7-3 TRBD2
CASLLAPSPGYTF TGTGCCAGCCTTCTCGCACCGAGCCCTGGCTACACCTTC NA TRBJ1-2 TRBV6-6 NA